The 26 T cell receptor beta chains below come from one sample, sequenced in a study of early T cells in non-severe SARS-CoV-2 infection. TCRdb processed the 5' RACE reads anew with MiXCR; each CDR3 protein has one entry. The table has around 83,000 distinct CDR3 sequences, roughly a tenth seen once. Sequenced here: whole blood, sampled at baseline. The receptors were gathered from an adult who was a healthcare worker with PCR-confirmed SARS-CoV-2 infection or an uninfected control (not recorded which).

This clonotype was counted only a few times. The chain employs TRBV28 and TRBJ2-4; D unresolved. CDR3 length: 16 amino acids. Germline V CDR1 and CDR2: MDHEN, SYDVKM. Trimming took 4 bases from V and 1 from J, leaving 14 bases between them. The CDR3 sequence is CASSSPGRPAKNIQYF. The DNA for the CDR3 is TGTGCCAGCAGTTCCCCCGGACGACCGGCCAAAAACATTCAGTACTTC.

The rearrangement links TRBV20-1 to TRBJ2-7; D unresolved. This CDR3 region has 11 residues. The V end lost 5 bases, the J end lost 0 bases, and 5 bases lay between the germline ends. The V gene's germline CDR1 is DFQATT and CDR2 SNEGSKA (reference sequence). The CDR3 coding sequence is TGCAGTGCTGGGGACTCCTACGAGCAGTACTTC. This sequence encodes CSAGDSYEQYF.

This chain connects TRBV10-2 to TRBJ2-5; D remains ambiguous. This CDR3 region has 12 residues. With 4 bases removed from V and 5 bases from J, the gap between germline ends came to 8 bases. CDR1 and CDR2 from the germline V gene are WSHSY and SAAADI. The CDR3: CASSVYWETQYF. As DNA, the CDR3 is TGCGCCAGCAGTGTCTACTGGGAGACCCAGTACTTC.

The chain carries TRBV10-3 and TRBJ2-7; tentatively, D is TRBD2 (6 bases). The germline V and J ends were trimmed by 0 bases and 12 bases, with 15 bases remaining between them. The CDR3 runs 13 residues. Germline values: CDR1 ENHRY, CDR2 SYGVKD. CDR3 DNA sequence: TGTGCCATCAGTGAGTCGTTAGCGGTAGGTCTGTACTTC. Amino acid sequence: CAISESLAVGLYF.

As DNA, the CDR3 is TGCAGTGCTCTGGGGACTAGCGGGAGGGCACTCTGGGCAGATACGCAGTATTTT. This codes for CSALGTSGRALWADTQYF. V is TRBV20-1 and J is TRBJ2-3, with TRBD2 identical over 16 bases. This CDR3 has 18 residues. Germline V lookup: CDR1 DFQATT, CDR2 SNEGSKA (reference sequence). V was pared by 5 bases and J by 4 bases, with 12 bases of the junction left unmatched.

This clonotype was seen repeatedly, ten times or more. This chain connects TRBV4-2 to TRBJ2-7; TRBD1 matches 11 bases. V lost 1 base to trimming and J lost 3 bases; unmatched junction nucleotides: 2. Germline CDR1 and CDR2: LGHNA and YNFKEQ. The CDR3 runs to 15 residues. CDR3 sequence (DNA): TGTGCCAGCAGCCAAGCCGGGACAGGGGGCTACGAGCAGTACTTC. This encodes CASSQAGTGGYEQYF.

In its sample, this clonotype was seen a few times. The rearrangement joins TRBV7-6 to TRBJ2-1; no definite D call. Germline V CDR1 and CDR2: SGHVS, FNYEAQ. The CDR3 consists of 14 residues. Trimming cost V 0 bases and J 5 bases, with 8 bases left between them. The CDR3 here is CASSLAGFDNEQFF. In DNA form, the CDR3 reads TGTGCCAGCAGCTTAGCTGGGTTCGACAATGAGCAGTTCTTC.

The rearrangement joins TRBV6-5 to TRBJ2-7; 9 nucleotides match TRBD2. V gave up 4 bases and J gave up 7 bases; unmatched junction bases: 8. Germline V gene data show CDR1 as MNHEY and CDR2 as SVGAGI. This CDR3 has 14 amino acids. Here the CDR3 DNA reads TGTGCCAGCAGTTTAGCGGGAGTCGGAGGTGAGCAGTACTTC. Amino acid sequence: CASSLAGVGGEQYF.

This clonotype has a handful of counts. The chain carries TRBV6-4 and TRBJ2-2; D is unresolved. Germline V gene data show CDR1 as MRHNA and CDR2 as SNTAGT. V was shortened by 0 bases and J by 8 bases, with 10 bases between the two germline ends. CDR3 size: 14 residues. DNA for the CDR3: TGTGCCAGCAGTGACTCGGTGGGAACTGGGGAGCTGTTTTTT. The encoded protein is CASSDSVGTGELFF.

This clonotype has ten or more counts. J is TRBJ2-3 and V is TRBV6-1; 7 nucleotides match TRBD2. V dropped 10 bases and J dropped 5; count of bases not matched to a gene: 15. This CDR3 spans 15 amino acids. Germline assignment: CDR1 MNHNS and CDR2 SASEGT. The CDR3 reads CATTAPGRRGDTQYF. The DNA for the CDR3 is TGTGCCACCACCGCACCCGGGAGGCGGGGAGATACGCAGTATTTT.

This clonotype was observed many times. V is TRBV27 and J is TRBJ2-1; 13 nucleotides agree with TRBD2. CDR3 length equals 16 residues. The V gene's germline CDR1 is MNHEY and CDR2 SMNVEV (reference sequence). The junction had 9 bases not matched to a gene; V was cut back by 6 bases and J by 7 bases. This CDR3 reads CASSSTSGRSWNEQFF. The CDR3 nucleotides read TGTGCCAGCAGCTCGACTAGCGGGAGGTCGTGGAATGAGCAGTTCTTC.

The sample holds a few counts of this clonotype. The chain uses TRBV27 and TRBJ1-6; 9 bases agree with TRBD1. The CDR3 is made up of 12 amino acids. In germline, CDR1 is MNHEY, CDR2 SMNVEV (reference sequence). V shed 8 bases, J shed 10 bases, and the junction held 3 bases outside the gene matches. As DNA, the CDR3 is TGTGCCAGCGGGACAGGGTTATCACCCCTCCACTTT. This translates into CASGTGLSPLHF.

This clonotype appeared a few times. The chain couples TRBV18 to TRBJ2-3; 7 nucleotides match TRBD2. The CDR3 totals 20 residues. Trimming removed 3 bases from V and 1 base from J; junction bases left unmatched: 19. The germline CDR1 and CDR2 sequences are KGHSH and LQKENI. The CDR3 here is CASSPQRKSQGLPRTDTQYF. As DNA, the CDR3 is TGTGCCAGCTCACCGCAAAGAAAGAGTCAGGGACTACCGCGCACAGATACGCAGTATTTT.

The chain uses TRBV28 and TRBJ1-6; D unclear. Germline CDR1 and CDR2: MDHEN and SYDVKM. V lost 5 bases and J lost 7, with 12 bases in between. This CDR3 has 14 amino acids. CDR3 nucleotide sequence: TGTGCCAGCAGTGGAGGTTACAGAAATTCACCCCTCCACTTT. This translates into CASSGGYRNSPLHF.

V and J are TRBV3-1 and TRBJ2-1, with D unresolved. Germline V lookup: CDR1 LGHDT, CDR2 YNNKEL (reference sequence). V was pared by 0 bases and J by 6 bases, with 18 bases between. This CDR3 contains 17 residues. CDR3 in DNA: TGTGCCAGCAGCCAAGATCCGACCGTTTCGGATACCAATGAGCAGTTCTTC. This translates into CASSQDPTVSDTNEQFF.

This clonotype came up many times. The rearrangement links TRBV20-1 to TRBJ2-7, with no clear D. Germline V gene sequence: CDR1 DFQATT, CDR2 SNEGSKA (reference sequence). The V end lost 0 bases, the J end lost 2 bases, and 11 bases lay between the germline ends. The CDR3 is 14 residues long. CDR3 bases: TGCAGTGCTAGAGATCCCCTAGGGACCTACGAGCAGTACTTC. Translation gives CSARDPLGTYEQYF.

The rearrangement joins TRBV5-1 to TRBJ2-1; D gene uncertain. CDR3 length equals 16 residues. Germline CDR1 is SGHRS and CDR2 is YFSETQ. Trimming removed 4 bases from V and 0 bases from J, with 14 bases in between. CDR3 in amino acids: CASSPDPSSSYNEQFF. The CDR3 nucleotides read TGCGCCAGCAGCCCGGACCCGTCGAGCTCCTACAATGAGCAGTTCTTC.

This clonotype was detected a few times. The genes are TRBV27 and TRBJ2-6, with 7 nucleotides matching TRBD2. The CDR3 covers 18 residues. The germline CDR1 and CDR2 sequences are MNHEY and SMNVEV (reference sequence). The V and J ends lost 8 bases and 0 bases, in that order; junction bases with no gene match: 13. CDR3 coding DNA: TGTGCCAGCGGCCACTGGCTAGCGGTGAGCTCTGGGGCCAACGTCCTGACTTTC. Translated: CASGHWLAVSSGANVLTF.

This clonotype was seen many times. The chain links TRBV6-4 to TRBJ1-1; tentative D call: TRBD1 (5 bases). V was cut by 6 bases and J by 0 bases, with 11 bases left in between. Germline V gene data show CDR1 as MRHNA and CDR2 as SNTAGT. The CDR3 runs to 14 residues. The CDR3 nucleotides read TGTGCCAGCAGCCCGGGAGGGGTGAACACTGAAGCTTTCTTT. This codes for CASSPGGVNTEAFF.

DNA of the CDR3: TGTGCCATCAGTGTAGGGATTAATGAGCAGTTCTTC. It is translated as CAISVGINEQFF. The J gene is TRBJ2-1, the V gene TRBV10-3; D ambiguous. V was trimmed by 4 bases and J by 7 bases, leaving 8 bases between them. Germline CDR1 is ENHRY and CDR2 is SYGVKD. CDR3 length: 12 residues.

In this sample, this clonotype turned up a few times. The chain's CDR3 is CASSFYQETQYF. In DNA form, the CDR3 reads TGTGCCAGTAGTTTCTACCAAGAGACCCAGTACTTC. The chain uses TRBV19 and TRBJ2-5; D uncertain. The germline V gene encodes CDR1 LNHDA and CDR2 SQIVND (reference sequence). V shed 5 bases and J shed 0 bases, with 4 bases lying between them. The CDR3 is made up of 12 amino acids.

The table lists this clonotype with many counts. The chain recombines TRBV7-2 with TRBJ2-7; no clear D gene. The germline CDR1 and CDR2 sequences are SGHTA and FQGNSA. Trimming took 4 bases from V and 4 from J, leaving 8 bases between them. This CDR3 region has 12 residues. For the CDR3, the DNA is TGTGCCAGCAGCTACGACGGTTACGAGCAGTACTTC. It yields the protein CASSYDGYEQYF.

In its sample, this clonotype was seen a few times. J is TRBJ1-2 and V is TRBV30; 8 nucleotides agree with TRBD1. This CDR3 contains 12 residues. Trimming took 5 bases from V and 2 from J; bases not matched to a gene: 1. Germline values: CDR1 GTSNPN, CDR2 SVGIG (reference sequence). The CDR3 DNA reads TGTGCCTGGGGGACAGGAAACTATGGCTACACCTTC. Translating it yields CAWGTGNYGYTF. Based on the CDR3 plus reference TRBV30 and TRBJ1-2, the full variable domain is SQTIHQWPATLVQPVGSPLSLECTVEGTSNPNLYWYRQAAGRGLQLLFYSVGIGQISSEVPQNLSASRPQDRQFILSSKKLLLSDSGFYLCAWGTGNYGYTFGSGTRLTVV.

This rearrangement joins TRBV5-1 to TRBJ2-5, with TRBD2 identical over 14 bases. Germline V lookup: CDR1 SGHRS, CDR2 YFSETQ. The CDR3 loop spans 15 amino acids. The V gene end was trimmed by 4 bases and the J gene end by 10 bases; junction bases not matched to a gene: 9. The CDR3, as DNA: TGCGCCAGCAGCCCTGGACTAGCGGGAGGACTAGACCAGTACTTC. Translating it yields CASSPGLAGGLDQYF. Full variable domain (missing parts from reference TRBV5-1 and TRBJ2-5): KAGVTQTPRYLIKTRGQQVTLSCSPISGHRSVSWYQQTPGQGLQFLFEYFSETQRNKGNFPGRFSGRQFSNSRSEMNVSTLELGDSALYLCASSPGLAGGLDQYFGPGTRLLVL.

This clonotype was found a few times. J is TRBJ2-1 and V is TRBV20-1; D is possibly TRBD1 or TRBD2 (6 bases each). The CDR3 is made up of 14 amino acids. Trimming took 2 bases from V and 7 from J, leaving 15 bases between them. Germline-derived CDR1 and CDR2 are DFQATT and SNEGSKA (reference sequence). The CDR3 nucleotides read TGCAGTGCTAGATACCCCCGGAGGGGGAATGAGCAGTTCTTC. It is translated as CSARYPRRGNEQFF.

This chain uses TRBV29-1 with TRBJ2-3; possible D gene TRBD1, 6 bases. The CDR3 has 16 residues. Germline V gene sequence: CDR1 SQVTM, CDR2 ANQGSEA. The V end was cut by 0 bases, the J end by 3 bases, with 16 bases between. CDR3 in DNA: TGCAGCGTTGAAGAGGTCACAGGGAGACATACAGATACGCAGTATTTT. It specifies CSVEEVTGRHTDTQYF.